This TCR beta chain was profiled in a study of shared clonotypes between healthy human individuals. Comments on this clone: Antigen: not known.

CDR3 length: 17 residues. Looked up from germline, CDR1 is MGHRA and CDR2 is YSYEKL. V lost 3 bases and J lost 5, with 22 bases in between. Broader study findings: Clonotype sharing among donors likely depends on sequencing depth.

Assay: immunoSEQ multiplex PCR; the TCRdb copy retains only in-frame clones and omits some. The sample holds some 2,000,000 clones; 95% are singletons and the top ten take more than 0.1%. This TCR came from a man between 18 and 29 years old in good health. The chain uses TRBV4-1 and TRBJ1-1; weak D call: TRBD1 (6 bases). Material: naive CD4+ T cells sorted from blood. Subset given: CD45RA+ positively selected. The CDR3 protein is CASSHRPRGGRGTEAFF. CDR3 nucleotide sequence: TGCGCCAGCAGCCACCGCCCGAGGGGGGGGCGCGGGACTGAAGCTTTCTTT.